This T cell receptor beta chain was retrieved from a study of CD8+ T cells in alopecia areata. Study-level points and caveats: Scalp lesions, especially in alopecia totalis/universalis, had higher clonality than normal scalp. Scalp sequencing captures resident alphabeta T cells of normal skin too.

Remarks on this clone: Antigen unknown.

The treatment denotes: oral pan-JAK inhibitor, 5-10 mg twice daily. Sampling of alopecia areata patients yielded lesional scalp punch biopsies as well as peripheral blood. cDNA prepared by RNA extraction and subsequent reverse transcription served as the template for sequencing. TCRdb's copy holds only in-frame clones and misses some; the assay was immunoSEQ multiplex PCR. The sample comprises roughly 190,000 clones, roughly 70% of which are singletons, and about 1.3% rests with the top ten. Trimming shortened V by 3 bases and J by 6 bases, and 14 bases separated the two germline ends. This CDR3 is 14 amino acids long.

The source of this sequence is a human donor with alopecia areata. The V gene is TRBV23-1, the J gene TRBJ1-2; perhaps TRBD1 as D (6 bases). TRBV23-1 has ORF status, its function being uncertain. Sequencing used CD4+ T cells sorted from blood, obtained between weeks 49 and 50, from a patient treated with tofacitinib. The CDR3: CASSHHQGPDGYTF. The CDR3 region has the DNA TGCGCCAGCAGTCATCATCAGGGGCCGGATGGCTACACCTTC.